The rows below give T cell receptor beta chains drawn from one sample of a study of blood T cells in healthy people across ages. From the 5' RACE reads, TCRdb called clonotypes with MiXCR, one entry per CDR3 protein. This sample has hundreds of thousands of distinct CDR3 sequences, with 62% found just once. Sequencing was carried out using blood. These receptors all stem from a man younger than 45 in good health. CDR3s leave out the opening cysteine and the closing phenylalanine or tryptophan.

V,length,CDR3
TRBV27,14,ASSLGTGGAYYGYT
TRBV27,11,ASSFTGGRPLH
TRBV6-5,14,ASSYSPGQGPYEQY
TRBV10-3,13,AISESGGKVNVLT
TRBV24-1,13,ATSDRTGGFNEQF
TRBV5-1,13,ASRKLQGKPYEQF
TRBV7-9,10,ANKGENTEAF
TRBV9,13,ASSVSNTPYYGYT
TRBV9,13,ASSHQGLGNTEAF
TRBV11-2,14,ASSLALGAGIKGYT
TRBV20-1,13,SARVGDRGYNEQY
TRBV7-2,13,ASSLAWVRSETQY
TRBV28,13,ASSRRDNYNSPLH
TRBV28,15,ASSGPILAGAWETQY
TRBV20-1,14,SARSLGGGTYNEQF
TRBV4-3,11,ASSQDGIREAF
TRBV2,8,AGKTGGYT
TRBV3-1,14,ASSQGLGQWGNEQF
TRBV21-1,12,ASPSRGYQETQY
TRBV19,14,ASSAIQGRGTDTQY
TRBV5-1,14,ASRGSGGLRTDTQY
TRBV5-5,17,ASSLTLAGNTKITDTQY
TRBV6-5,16,ASKVSDRFPSGANVLT
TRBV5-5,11,ASIMDSLREQY
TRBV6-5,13,ASTIFRGVDYGYT
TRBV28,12,ASRRTGTLYEQY
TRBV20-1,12,SASSRGATGTQY
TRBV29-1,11,SGSGTSYNEQF
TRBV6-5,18,ASSYCPREAHPDPSYEQY
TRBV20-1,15,SADRQGAAPGGQPQH
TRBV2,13,ASSDLAGRYNEQF
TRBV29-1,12,SVVQGQYPYEQY
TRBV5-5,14,ASSMAPGTATYEQY
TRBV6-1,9,ATNGPYEQY
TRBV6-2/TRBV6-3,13,ASSNDRVTGYGYT
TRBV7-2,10,ASSPINYEQY
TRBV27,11,ASRGSVRGGYT
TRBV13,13,ASSSNDIGAYEQY
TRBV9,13,ASSALGQGVETQY
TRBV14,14,ASSQDPRKANSPLH
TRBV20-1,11,SAESTGGRGYT
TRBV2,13,ASSTGASSYNEQY
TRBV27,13,TSTLAGASTDTQY
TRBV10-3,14,AISESERGVYNEQF
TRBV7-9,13,ASSFGELAKNIQY
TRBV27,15,ASSLFLSGGTQETQY
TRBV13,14,ASREAGTSGWTEAF
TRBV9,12,ASSVGGGYTEAF
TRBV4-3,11,ASSQELPNEQF
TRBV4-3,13,ASSHTGTAAYEQY
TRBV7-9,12,ASTPTAQLYGYT
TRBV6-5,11,ASRVTGGSGYT
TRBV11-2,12,ASSLGVSNTEAF
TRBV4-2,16,ASSQEGQGVPGANVLT
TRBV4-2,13,ASSPGLTSYNEQF